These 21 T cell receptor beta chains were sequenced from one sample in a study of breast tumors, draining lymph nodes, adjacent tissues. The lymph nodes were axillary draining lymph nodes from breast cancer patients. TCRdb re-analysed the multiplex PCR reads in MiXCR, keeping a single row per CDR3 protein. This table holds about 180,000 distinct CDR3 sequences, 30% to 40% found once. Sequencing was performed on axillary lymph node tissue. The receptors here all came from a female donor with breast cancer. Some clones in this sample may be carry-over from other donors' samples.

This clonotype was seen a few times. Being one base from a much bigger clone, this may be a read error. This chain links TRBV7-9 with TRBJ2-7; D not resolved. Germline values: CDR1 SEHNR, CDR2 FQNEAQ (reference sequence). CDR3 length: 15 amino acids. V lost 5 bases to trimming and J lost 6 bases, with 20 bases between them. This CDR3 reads CASSAQGSIGCEQYF. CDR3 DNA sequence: TGTGCCAGCAGCGCTCAAGGTTCTATAGGGTGCGAGCAGTACTTC. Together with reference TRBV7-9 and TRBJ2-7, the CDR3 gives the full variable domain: DTGVSQNPRHKITKRGQNVTFRCDPISEHNRLYWYRQTLGQGPEFLTYFQNEAQLEKSRLLSDRFSAERPKGSFSTLEIQRTEQGDSAMYLCASSAQGSIGCEQYFGPGTRLTVT.

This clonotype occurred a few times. CDR3 coding DNA: TGTGCCAGCAGATCTGACACTACCGGGGGGCGAGAGGGCCGTTACAATGAGCAGTTCTTC. It yields the protein CASRSDTTGGREGRYNEQFF. This chain links TRBV5-8 with TRBJ2-1, with D perhaps TRBD2 (7 bases). This CDR3 contains 20 residues. Germline values: CDR1 SGHTS, CDR2 YDEGEE. V dropped 5 bases and J dropped 4 bases, with 31 bases sitting between them.

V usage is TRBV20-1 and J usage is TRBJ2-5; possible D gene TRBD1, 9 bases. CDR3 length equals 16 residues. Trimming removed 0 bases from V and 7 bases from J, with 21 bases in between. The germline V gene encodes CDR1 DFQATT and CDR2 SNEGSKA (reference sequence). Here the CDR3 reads CSAREDRGLVGVTQYF. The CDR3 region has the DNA TGCAGTGCTAGAGAGGACAGGGGACTAGTAGGGGTGACCCAGTACTTC.

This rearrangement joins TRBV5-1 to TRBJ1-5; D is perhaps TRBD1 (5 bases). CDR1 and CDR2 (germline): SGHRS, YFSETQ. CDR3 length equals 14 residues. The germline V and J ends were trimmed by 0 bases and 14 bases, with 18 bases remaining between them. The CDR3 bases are TGCGCCAGCAGCTTGGAGGCTGGGGCGAGCTACGAGCATTTT. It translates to CASSLEAGASYEHF.

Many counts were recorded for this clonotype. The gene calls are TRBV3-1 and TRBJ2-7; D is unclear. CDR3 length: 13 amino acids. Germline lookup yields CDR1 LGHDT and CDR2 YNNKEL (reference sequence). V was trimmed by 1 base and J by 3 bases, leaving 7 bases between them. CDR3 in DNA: TGTGCCAGCAGCCAAGGAGTCGGCTACGAGCAGTACTTC. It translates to CASSQGVGYEQYF.

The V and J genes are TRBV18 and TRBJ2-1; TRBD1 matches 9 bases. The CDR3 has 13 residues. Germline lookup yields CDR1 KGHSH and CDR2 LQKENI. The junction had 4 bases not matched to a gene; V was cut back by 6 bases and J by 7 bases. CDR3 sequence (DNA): TGTGCCAGCTCTTTCGGGACAGGGAATGAGCAGTTCTTC. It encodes CASSFGTGNEQFF.

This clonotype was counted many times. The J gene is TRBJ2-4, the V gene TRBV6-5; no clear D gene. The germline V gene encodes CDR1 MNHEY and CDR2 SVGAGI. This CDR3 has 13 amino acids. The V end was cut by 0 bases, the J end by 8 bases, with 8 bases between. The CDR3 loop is CASSYSIHDIQYF. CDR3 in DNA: TGTGCCAGCAGTTACTCGATTCACGACATTCAGTACTTC.

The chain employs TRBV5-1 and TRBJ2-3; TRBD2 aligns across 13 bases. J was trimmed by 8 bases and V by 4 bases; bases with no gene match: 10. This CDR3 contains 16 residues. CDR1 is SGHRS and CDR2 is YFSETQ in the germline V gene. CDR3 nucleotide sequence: TGCGCCAGCAGCCCGGGGACTAGCGGGAATATGAGTACGCAGTATTTT. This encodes CASSPGTSGNMSTQYF.

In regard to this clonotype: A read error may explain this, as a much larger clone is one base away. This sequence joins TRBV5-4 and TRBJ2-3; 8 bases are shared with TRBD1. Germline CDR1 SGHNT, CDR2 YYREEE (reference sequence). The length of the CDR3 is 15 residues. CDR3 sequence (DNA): TGTGCCAGCAGCTTTTCAGGGGGCGCGACAGATACGCAGTGTTTT. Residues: CASSFSGGATDTQCF.

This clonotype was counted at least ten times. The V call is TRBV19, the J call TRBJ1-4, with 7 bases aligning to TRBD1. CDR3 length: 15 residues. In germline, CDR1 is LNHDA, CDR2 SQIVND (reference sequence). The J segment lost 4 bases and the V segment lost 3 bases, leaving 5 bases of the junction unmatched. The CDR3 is CASSIRRQGNEKLFF. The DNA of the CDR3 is TGTGCCAGTAGTATCCGTCGACAGGGTAATGAAAAACTGTTTTTT.

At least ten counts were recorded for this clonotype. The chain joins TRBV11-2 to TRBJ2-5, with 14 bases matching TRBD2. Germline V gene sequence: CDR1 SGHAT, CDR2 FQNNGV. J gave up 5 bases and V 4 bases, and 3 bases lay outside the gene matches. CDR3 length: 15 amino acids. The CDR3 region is CASSWGLAGVETQYF. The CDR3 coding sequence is TGTGCCAGCAGCTGGGGACTAGCGGGGGTGGAGACCCAGTACTTC.

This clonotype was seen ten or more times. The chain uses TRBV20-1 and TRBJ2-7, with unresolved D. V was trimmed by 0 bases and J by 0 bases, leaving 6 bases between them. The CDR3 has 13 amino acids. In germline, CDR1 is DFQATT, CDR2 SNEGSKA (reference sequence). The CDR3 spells CSARDHASYEQYF. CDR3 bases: TGCAGTGCTAGAGATCACGCCTCCTACGAGCAGTACTTC.

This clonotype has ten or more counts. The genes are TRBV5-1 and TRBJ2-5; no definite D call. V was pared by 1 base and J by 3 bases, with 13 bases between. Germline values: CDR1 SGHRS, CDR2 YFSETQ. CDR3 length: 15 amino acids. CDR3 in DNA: TGCGCCAGCAGCTTGTATCTGTCCACCGAAGAGACCCAGTACTTC. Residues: CASSLYLSTEETQYF. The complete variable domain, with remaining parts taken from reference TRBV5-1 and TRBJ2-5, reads KAGVTQTPRYLIKTRGQQVTLSCSPISGHRSVSWYQQTPGQGLQFLFEYFSETQRNKGNFPGRFSGRQFSNSRSEMNVSTLELGDSALYLCASSLYLSTEETQYFGPGTRLLVL.

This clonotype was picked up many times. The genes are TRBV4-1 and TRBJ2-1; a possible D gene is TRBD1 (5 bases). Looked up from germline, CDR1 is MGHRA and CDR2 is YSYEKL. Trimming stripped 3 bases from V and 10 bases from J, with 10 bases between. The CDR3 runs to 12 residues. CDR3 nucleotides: TGCGCCAGCAGCCATAGGGGATTCGAGCAGTTCTTC. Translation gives CASSHRGFEQFF.

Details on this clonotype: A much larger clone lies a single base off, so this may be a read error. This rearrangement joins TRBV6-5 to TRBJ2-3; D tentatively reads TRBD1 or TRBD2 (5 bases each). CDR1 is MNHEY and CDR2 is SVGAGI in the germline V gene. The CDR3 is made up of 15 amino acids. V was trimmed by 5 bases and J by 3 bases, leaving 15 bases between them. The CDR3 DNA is TGTGCCAGCAGTCACACCGGGGCAGGGACAGATACGCAGTATTTT. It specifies CASSHTGAGTDTQYF.

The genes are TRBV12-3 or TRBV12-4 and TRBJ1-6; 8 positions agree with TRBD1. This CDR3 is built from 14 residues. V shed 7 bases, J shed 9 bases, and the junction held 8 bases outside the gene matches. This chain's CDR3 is CASTPQGEGSPLHF. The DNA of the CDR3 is TGTGCCAGCACCCCACAGGGGGAGGGTTCACCCCTCCACTTT.

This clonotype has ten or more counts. As DNA, the CDR3 is TGTGCCAGCATTCCGAGGAGGGGACAGGGGGCCTCTGGCTACACCTTC. Protein product: CASIPRRGQGASGYTF. This chain uses TRBV6-6 with TRBJ1-2; 12 nucleotides line up with TRBD1. With 7 bases clipped from V and 7 bases from J, the junction kept 13 bases outside the gene matches. There are 16 residues in the CDR3. From germline, CDR1 is MNHNY and CDR2 SVGAGI (reference sequence).

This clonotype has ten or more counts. The CDR3 reads CASRGHHYGYTF. The CDR3 DNA reads TGTGCCAGCAGGGGACACCACTATGGCTACACCTTC. The chain carries TRBV11-2 and TRBJ1-2; possibly TRBD1 for D (6 bases). Trimming left V 6 bases short and J 3 bases short, with 8 bases between. The CDR3 consists of 12 residues. Germline-derived CDR1 and CDR2 are SGHAT and FQNNGV.

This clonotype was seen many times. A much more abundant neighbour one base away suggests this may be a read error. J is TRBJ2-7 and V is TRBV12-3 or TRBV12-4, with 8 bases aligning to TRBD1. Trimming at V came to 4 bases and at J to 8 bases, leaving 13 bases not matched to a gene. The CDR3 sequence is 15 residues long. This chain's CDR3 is CASSSQRQGWYKQYF. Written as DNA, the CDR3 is TGTGCCAGCAGTTCCCAGAGACAGGGGTGGTACAAGCAGTACTTC.

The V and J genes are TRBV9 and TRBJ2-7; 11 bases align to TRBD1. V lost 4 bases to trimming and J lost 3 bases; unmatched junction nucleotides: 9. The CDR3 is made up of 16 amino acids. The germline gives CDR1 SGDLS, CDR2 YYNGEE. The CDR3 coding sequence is TGTGCCAGCAGCACAGGCCCGGGACAGGGGGGCTACGAGCAGTACTTC. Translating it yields CASSTGPGQGGYEQYF.

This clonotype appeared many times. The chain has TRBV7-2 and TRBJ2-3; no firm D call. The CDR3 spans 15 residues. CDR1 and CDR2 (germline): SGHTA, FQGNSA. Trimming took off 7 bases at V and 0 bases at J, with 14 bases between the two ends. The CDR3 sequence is CASTQEVRSTDTQYF. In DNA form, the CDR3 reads TGTGCCAGCACCCAAGAGGTTCGCAGCACAGATACGCAGTATTTT. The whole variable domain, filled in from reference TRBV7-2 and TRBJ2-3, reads GAGVSQSPSNKVTEKGKDVELRCDPISGHTALYWYRQSLGQGLEFLIYFQGNSAPDKSGLPSDRFSAERTGGSVSTLTIQRTQQEDSAVYLCASTQEVRSTDTQYFGPGTRLTVL.